The rows below give T cell receptor beta chains drawn from one sample of a study of blood T cell repertoires in COVID-19. Produced via immunoSEQ multiplex PCR; TCRdb's table is partial and in-frame only. The sample yields 350,000 to 400,000 clones, around 89% seen once. Sequences were obtained from peripheral blood. These receptors came from a woman younger than 45 with COVID-19, enrolled during active disease. Each CDR3 is given with its conserved first and last residue. The order of the fields is clone size, J gene, V gene, D gene, CDR3 protein, CDR3 DNA. D genes are given only for firm matches. For some rows the clone size is stated as once, few or many, or as a class when expanded; others skip it.

abundance: .
j_gene: TRBJ2-7
v_gene: TRBV10-2
d_gene: TRBD1
CDR3aa: CASSRPTQGATYEQYF
CDR3nt: TGCGCCAGCAGCAGACCAACCCAGGGGGCAACCTACGAGCAGTACTTC

abundance: once
j_gene: TRBJ2-3
v_gene: TRBV5-1
d_gene: TRBD2
CDR3aa: CASSVFEAGGGSDTQYF
CDR3nt: TGCGCCAGCAGCGTTTTCGAAGCGGGAGGTGGGTCAGATACGCAGTATTTT

abundance: few
j_gene: TRBJ1-5
v_gene: TRBV21-1
d_gene: .
CDR3aa: CASSEQGPRGPQHF
CDR3nt: TGTGCCAGCAGCGAACAGGGGCCCAGGGGCCCCCAGCATTTT

abundance: .
j_gene: TRBJ1-1
v_gene: TRBV6-5
d_gene: .
CDR3aa: CASIGLDRNTEAFF
CDR3nt: TGTGCCAGCATTGGCCTCGACAGGAACACTGAAGCTTTCTTT

abundance: .
j_gene: TRBJ1-3
v_gene: TRBV6-2/TRBV6-3
d_gene: TRBD1
CDR3aa: CASSYRGRGPGNTIYF
CDR3nt: TGTGCCAGCAGTTACAGAGGAAGGGGGCCTGGAAACACCATATATTTT

abundance: few
j_gene: TRBJ1-1
v_gene: TRBV6-5
d_gene: .
CDR3aa: CASSPGAGEAFF
CDR3nt: TGTGCCAGCAGCCCAGGCGCAGGCGAAGCTTTCTTT

abundance: .
j_gene: TRBJ2-1
v_gene: TRBV5-1
d_gene: .
CDR3aa: CASSPGGHYNEQFF
CDR3nt: TGCGCCAGCAGCCCCGGAGGTCACTACAATGAGCAGTTCTTC

abundance: .
j_gene: TRBJ2-1
v_gene: TRBV27
d_gene: TRBD2
CDR3aa: CASSLVAGDNEQFF
CDR3nt: TGTGCCAGCAGTTTAGTAGCGGGAGACAATGAGCAGTTCTTC

abundance: .
j_gene: TRBJ2-1
v_gene: TRBV4-3
d_gene: .
CDR3aa: CASSQDGTGYNEQFF
CDR3nt: TGCGCCAGCAGCCAAGATGGCACGGGCTACAATGAGCAGTTCTTC

abundance: once
j_gene: TRBJ2-1
v_gene: TRBV27
d_gene: .
CDR3aa: CASSSQYNEQFF
CDR3nt: TGTGCCAGCAGTTCGCAGTACAATGAGCAGTTCTTC

abundance: .
j_gene: TRBJ2-5
v_gene: TRBV7-9
d_gene: TRBD2
CDR3aa: CASSVGGALETQYF
CDR3nt: TGTGCCAGCAGCGTCGGGGGGGCCCTGGAGACCCAGTACTTC

abundance: .
j_gene: TRBJ2-5
v_gene: TRBV23-1
d_gene: .
CDR3aa: CASSQVLSTQETQYF
CDR3nt: TGCGCCAGCAGTCAAGTGTTGAGTACCCAAGAGACCCAGTACTTC

abundance: .
j_gene: TRBJ2-5
v_gene: TRBV20-1
d_gene: .
CDR3aa: CSAREGDWLNF
CDR3nt: TGCAGTGCTAGAGAGGGGGACTGGCTAAACTTC

abundance: .
j_gene: TRBJ2-3
v_gene: TRBV14
d_gene: .
CDR3aa: CASSLARGTDTQYF
CDR3nt: TGTGCCAGCAGCCTCGCGCGGGGCACAGATACGCAGTATTTT

abundance: once
j_gene: TRBJ2-7
v_gene: TRBV19
d_gene: .
CDR3aa: CASSKGETYEQYF
CDR3nt: TGTGCCAGTAGTAAGGGGGAAACTTACGAGCAGTACTTC

abundance: .
j_gene: TRBJ1-2
v_gene: TRBV24-1
d_gene: .
CDR3aa: CATSDSGWYGYTF
CDR3nt: TGTGCCACCAGTGATTCAGGGTGGTATGGCTACACCTTC

abundance: .
j_gene: TRBJ1-5
v_gene: TRBV7-2
d_gene: .
CDR3aa: CASSGTGRNQPQHF
CDR3nt: TGTGCCAGCAGCGGTACAGGGCGCAATCAGCCCCAGCATTTT

abundance: .
j_gene: TRBJ2-2
v_gene: TRBV2
d_gene: .
CDR3aa: CASSGGQRTGELFF
CDR3nt: TGTGCCAGCAGTGGCGGACAGCGCACCGGGGAGCTGTTTTTT

abundance: .
j_gene: TRBJ1-1
v_gene: TRBV19
d_gene: .
CDR3aa: CASSYRDYPEAFF
CDR3nt: TGTGCCAGTAGTTACAGGGATTATCCTGAAGCTTTCTTT

abundance: .
j_gene: TRBJ2-2
v_gene: TRBV15
d_gene: TRBD1
CDR3aa: CATAGTGGPGELFF
CDR3nt: TGTGCCACCGCTGGGACAGGGGGCCCCGGGGAGCTGTTTTTT

abundance: .
j_gene: TRBJ2-5
v_gene: TRBV7-9
d_gene: TRBD2
CDR3aa: CASSLGGSSGPQETQYF
CDR3nt: TGTGCCAGCAGCTTAGGTGGTTCTAGCGGACCCCAAGAGACCCAGTACTTC

abundance: .
j_gene: TRBJ2-2
v_gene: TRBV6-1
d_gene: .
CDR3aa: CASGEVGRTGELFF
CDR3nt: TGTGCCAGCGGCGAAGTAGGGAGGACCGGGGAGCTGTTTTTT

abundance: .
j_gene: TRBJ2-7
v_gene: TRBV5-4
d_gene: .
CDR3aa: CASSLENEQYF
CDR3nt: TGTGCCAGCAGCCTCGAGAACGAGCAGTACTTC

abundance: .
j_gene: TRBJ2-7
v_gene: TRBV6-5
d_gene: .
CDR3aa: CASSYLGANSYEQYF
CDR3nt: TGTGCCAGCAGTTATCTGGGGGCAAACTCCTACGAGCAGTACTTC

abundance: .
j_gene: TRBJ2-6
v_gene: TRBV11-2
d_gene: .
CDR3aa: CASSFRGSGANVLTF
CDR3nt: TGTGCCAGCAGCTTCCGGGGCTCTGGGGCCAACGTCCTGACTTTC

abundance: .
j_gene: TRBJ2-1
v_gene: TRBV11-2
d_gene: TRBD2
CDR3aa: CASSPIAGAYNEQFF
CDR3nt: TGTGCCAGCAGCCCGATAGCGGGGGCCTACAATGAGCAGTTCTTC

abundance: .
j_gene: TRBJ2-1
v_gene: TRBV9
d_gene: .
CDR3aa: CASSVGRGSSYNEQFF
CDR3nt: TGTGCCAGCAGCGTAGGGCGGGGCAGCTCCTACAATGAGCAGTTCTTC

abundance: .
j_gene: TRBJ2-1
v_gene: TRBV11-2
d_gene: TRBD2
CDR3aa: CASSLVGLYHNEQFF
CDR3nt: TGTGCCAGCAGCTTAGTGGGACTATACCACAATGAGCAGTTCTTC

abundance: few
j_gene: TRBJ2-1
v_gene: TRBV3-1/TRBV3-2
d_gene: TRBD2
CDR3aa: CASGDLLAGYNEQFF
CDR3nt: TGTGCGAGCGGGGACCTACTAGCGGGATACAATGAGCAGTTCTTC

abundance: few
j_gene: TRBJ2-5
v_gene: TRBV5-1
d_gene: .
CDR3aa: CASSYDRRYQETQYF
CDR3nt: TGCGCCAGCAGCTATGACAGACGGTACCAAGAGACCCAGTACTTC

abundance: .
j_gene: TRBJ2-2
v_gene: TRBV21-1
d_gene: .
CDR3aa: CASSKTRTGPTLNTGELFF
CDR3nt: TGTGCCAGCAGCAAAACAAGGACAGGACCAACTCTAAACACCGGGGAGCTGTTTTTT

abundance: .
j_gene: TRBJ2-1
v_gene: TRBV19
d_gene: TRBD2
CDR3aa: CASSMSSGTYNEQFF
CDR3nt: TGTGCCAGTAGTATGTCTAGCGGTACCTACAATGAGCAGTTCTTC

abundance: .
j_gene: TRBJ2-1
v_gene: TRBV7-2
d_gene: .
CDR3aa: CASSLMSSGRRKQFF
CDR3nt: TGTGCCAGCAGCTTAATGTCGTCAGGCAGGAGGAAGCAGTTCTTC

abundance: .
j_gene: TRBJ2-7
v_gene: TRBV29-1
d_gene: .
CDR3aa: CSVEEPGSSYEQYF
CDR3nt: TGCAGCGTTGAGGAGCCAGGGTCTTCCTACGAGCAGTACTTC

abundance: .
j_gene: TRBJ2-5
v_gene: TRBV11-3
d_gene: TRBD2
CDR3aa: CASSLSSSGAQETQYF
CDR3nt: TGTGCCAGCAGCTTAAGTTCTAGCGGGGCCCAAGAGACCCAGTACTTC

abundance: .
j_gene: TRBJ2-2
v_gene: TRBV3-1/TRBV3-2
d_gene: TRBD2
CDR3aa: CASRQTGGRARTGELFF
CDR3nt: TGTGCCAGCAGACAGACCGGGGGGAGGGCGAGGACCGGGGAGCTGTTTTTT

abundance: .
j_gene: TRBJ2-5
v_gene: TRBV30
d_gene: .
CDR3aa: CAWSVGNRLVRETQYF
CDR3nt: TGTGCCTGGAGTGTAGGTAATCGACTAGTCAGAGAGACCCAGTACTTC

abundance: .
j_gene: TRBJ1-2
v_gene: TRBV2
d_gene: TRBD1
CDR3aa: CASRPTGGGYGYTF
CDR3nt: TGTGCCAGCAGACCTACAGGGGGGGGTTATGGCTACACCTTC

abundance: once
j_gene: TRBJ2-3
v_gene: TRBV6-9
d_gene: TRBD2
CDR3aa: CASTGPQRGGTDTQYF
CDR3nt: TGTGCCAGCACGGGGCCTCAGCGGGGTGGCACAGATACGCAGTATTTT

abundance: .
j_gene: TRBJ1-2
v_gene: TRBV28
d_gene: .
CDR3aa: CASSASVSANYGYTF
CDR3nt: TGTGCCAGCAGCGCCAGTGTCTCAGCTAACTATGGCTACACCTTC

abundance: .
j_gene: TRBJ2-1
v_gene: TRBV18
d_gene: TRBD2
CDR3aa: CASSPPSPSGGSYNEQFF
CDR3nt: TGTGCCAGCTCACCACCCTCCCCTAGCGGGGGATCCTACAATGAGCAGTTCTTC

abundance: .
j_gene: TRBJ2-5
v_gene: TRBV12-3/TRBV12-4
d_gene: TRBD2
CDR3aa: CASSGTRAETQYF
CDR3nt: TGTGCCAGCAGCGGGACTAGGGCAGAGACCCAGTACTTC

abundance: .
j_gene: TRBJ1-4
v_gene: TRBV7-9
d_gene: .
CDR3aa: CASSLAQASTNEKLFF
CDR3nt: TGTGCCAGCAGCTTAGCCCAGGCTTCTACTAATGAAAAACTGTTTTTT

abundance: .
j_gene: TRBJ1-2
v_gene: TRBV7-9
d_gene: .
CDR3aa: CASSLGEGNYGYTF
CDR3nt: TGTGCCAGCAGCTTAGGAGAGGGAAACTATGGCTACACCTTC

abundance: .
j_gene: TRBJ2-7
v_gene: TRBV7-2
d_gene: .
CDR3aa: CASSETWAITYEQYF
CDR3nt: TGTGCCAGCAGCGAGACATGGGCTATCACATACGAGCAGTACTTC

abundance: .
j_gene: TRBJ2-5
v_gene: TRBV27
d_gene: .
CDR3aa: CASSFSQETQYF
CDR3nt: TGTGCCAGCAGTTTCTCCCAAGAGACCCAGTACTTC

abundance: .
j_gene: TRBJ2-5
v_gene: TRBV5-1
d_gene: .
CDR3aa: CASRAGETQYF
CDR3nt: TGCGCCTCTAGAGCCGGGGAGACCCAGTACTTC

abundance: .
j_gene: TRBJ1-2
v_gene: TRBV27
d_gene: TRBD1
CDR3aa: CASSFQTGGNGYTF
CDR3nt: TGTGCCAGCAGTTTTCAGACAGGGGGTAACGGCTACACCTTC

abundance: .
j_gene: TRBJ1-1
v_gene: TRBV6-1
d_gene: .
CDR3aa: CASSERIQANTEAFF
CDR3nt: TGTGCCAGCAGTGAAAGAATCCAGGCGAACACTGAAGCTTTCTTT

abundance: .
j_gene: TRBJ2-3
v_gene: TRBV11-2
d_gene: TRBD2
CDR3aa: CASARGYTQYF
CDR3nt: TGTGCCAGCGCGCGGGGGTATACGCAGTATTTT

abundance: .
j_gene: TRBJ2-7
v_gene: TRBV7-9
d_gene: TRBD1
CDR3aa: CASSSGTGVPYEQYF
CDR3nt: TGTGCCAGCAGCTCCGGGACAGGGGTACCCTACGAGCAGTACTTC

abundance: .
j_gene: TRBJ1-1
v_gene: TRBV9
d_gene: .
CDR3aa: CASSVVTDLTEAFF
CDR3nt: TGTGCCAGCAGCGTAGTAACAGATCTCACTGAAGCTTTCTTT

abundance: .
j_gene: TRBJ1-2
v_gene: TRBV5-1
d_gene: TRBD1
CDR3aa: CASSLDRADGYTF
CDR3nt: TGCGCCAGCAGCTTAGACAGGGCTGACGGCTACACCTTC

abundance: .
j_gene: TRBJ2-7
v_gene: TRBV6-5
d_gene: TRBD2
CDR3aa: CASKLAGGYSYEQYF
CDR3nt: TGTGCCAGCAAACTAGCGGGGGGGTATTCCTACGAGCAGTACTTC

abundance: .
j_gene: TRBJ1-6
v_gene: TRBV25-1
d_gene: TRBD1
CDR3aa: CASSETGGYSPLHF
CDR3nt: TGTGCCAGCAGTGAAACAGGGGGCTATTCACCCCTCCACTTT

abundance: .
j_gene: TRBJ1-5
v_gene: TRBV2
d_gene: .
CDR3aa: CASIGGGYSNQPQHF
CDR3nt: TGTGCCAGCATTGGCGGGGGCTATAGCAATCAGCCCCAGCATTTT